One and the same sample provided the 14 T cell receptor beta chains below, sequenced in a study of chemoradiotherapy in HPV16-positive cancers. Some clones are missing from TCRdb's copy, which holds only in-frame ones; the method was immunoSEQ multiplex PCR. This table has around 25,000 clones, approximately 92% appearing once. Sample: blood, taken from a patient who underwent chemoradiotherapy. These TCRs come from a human donor with HPV-associated anogenital cancer.

The chain recombines TRBV4-3 with TRBJ1-4, with D possibly matching TRBD1 (6 bases). This CDR3 contains 16 residues. V shed 1 base and J shed 6 bases, with 15 bases lying between them. In germline, CDR1 is LGHNA, CDR2 YSLEER. DNA of the CDR3: TGCGCCAGCAGCCAAGTCAAAGGGGGTGCGGATGAAAAACTGTTTTTT. It codes for CASSQVKGGADEKLFF.

The CDR3 sequence is CALDGNSYEQYF. In nucleotides, the CDR3 is TGTGCCTTGGACGGGAACTCCTACGAGCAGTACTTC. V is TRBV30 and J is TRBJ2-7; maybe TRBD2 (5 bases). V lost 7 bases and J 0 bases, leaving 10 bases between the germline ends. Looked up from germline, CDR1 is GTSNPN and CDR2 is SVGIG (reference sequence). The CDR3 consists of 12 residues.

V usage is TRBV5-3 and J usage is TRBJ1-5; 12 bases agree with TRBD1. TRBV5-3 is treated as an ORF (open reading frame) with a function not yet certain. This CDR3 is built from 16 residues. V dropped 4 bases and J dropped 6; count of bases not matched to a gene: 8. CDR3 protein: CARSSHRDRGRQPQHF. The CDR3 DNA sequence: TGTGCCAGAAGCAGTCACCGGGACAGGGGGCGTCAGCCCCAGCATTTT.

This chain links TRBV19 with TRBJ1-5; D perhaps matches TRBD1 (5 bases). With 9 bases removed from V and 4 bases from J, the gap between germline ends came to 13 bases. The CDR3 length is 13 residues. CDR1 and CDR2 from the germline V gene are LNHDA and SQIVND (reference sequence). CDR3 sequence: CASRGLGNQPQHF. DNA for the CDR3: TGTGCCAGCCGGGGGTTGGGTAATCAGCCCCAGCATTTT.

This rearrangement joins TRBV4-1 to TRBJ1-1; D remains unclear. Germline CDR1 and CDR2: MGHRA and YSYEKL. V was cut by 3 bases and J by 0 bases, with 8 bases left in between. This CDR3 contains 14 residues. CDR3 protein: CASSQPWMNTEAFF. CDR3 nucleotide sequence: TGCGCCAGCAGCCAGCCTTGGATGAACACTGAAGCTTTCTTT.

This chain joins TRBV6-6 and TRBJ1-3, with 7 positions matching TRBD1. The V segment lost 5 bases and the J segment 0 bases; nucleotides outside the gene matches: 4. Germline V gene data show CDR1 as MNHNY and CDR2 as SVGAGI (reference sequence). This CDR3 spans 15 amino acids. The CDR3 protein is CASSRDRHSGNTIYF. CDR3 coding DNA: TGTGCCAGCAGTAGGGACAGACACTCTGGAAACACCATATATTTT.

This chain connects TRBV5-6 to TRBJ1-5; D call uncertain. The CDR3 contains 17 residues. Germline V gene sequence: CDR1 SGHDT, CDR2 YYEEEE. The V end lost 4 bases, the J end lost 2 bases, and 19 bases lay between the germline ends. The CDR3 DNA follows: TGTGCCAGCAGCCCTGGGTCAAATTTTGGTCGCAATCAGCCCCAGCATTTT. Amino acid sequence: CASSPGSNFGRNQPQHF.

The chain employs TRBV5-1 and TRBJ2-3, with TRBD1 matching over 7 bases. The length of the CDR3 is 14 residues. Germline V gene data show CDR1 as SGHRS and CDR2 as YFSETQ. The V and J ends lost 1 base and 4 bases, in that order; junction bases with no gene match: 3. CDR3: CASSLNRGADTQYF. The DNA of the CDR3 is TGCGCCAGCAGCTTGAACAGGGGTGCAGATACGCAGTATTTT.

The chain joins TRBV2 to TRBJ1-5; D might be TRBD1 (6 bases). This CDR3 spans 14 amino acids. V was trimmed by 1 base and J by 6 bases, leaving 10 bases between them. Germline V gives CDR1 SNHLY, CDR2 FYNNEI. The CDR3: CASSEGTAGQPQHF. CDR3 sequence (DNA): TGTGCCAGCAGTGAAGGGACAGCGGGTCAGCCCCAGCATTTT.

This chain connects TRBV27 to TRBJ1-4; 10 bases match TRBD1. CDR3 size: 15 residues. Germline CDR1 MNHEY, CDR2 SMNVEV (reference sequence). J gave up 11 bases and V 2 bases, and 8 bases lay outside the gene matches. CDR3 nucleotides: TGTGCCAGCAGTTTAGCCGGGACAGGGGTTGGGAAACTGTTTTTT. Its translation: CASSLAGTGVGKLFF.

This clone was observed a single time. The chain joins TRBV18 to TRBJ2-3; D remains ambiguous. Trimming removed 2 bases from V and 0 bases from J, with 12 bases in between. The CDR3 is 16 residues long. Germline CDR1 and CDR2: KGHSH and LQKENI. The CDR3 DNA follows: TGTGCCAGCTCACCATTTGGGGAAACAAGCACAGATACGCAGTATTTT. Encoded protein: CASSPFGETSTDTQYF.

V is TRBV4-1 and J is TRBJ1-1; no clear D gene. The V end was cut by 6 bases, the J end by 0 bases, with 11 bases between. The CDR3 runs 14 residues. Germline CDR1 reads MGHRA; CDR2 reads YSYEKL. CDR3 sequence reads: CASRGVLLNTEAFF. Written as DNA, the CDR3 is TGCGCCAGCAGGGGAGTTCTACTGAACACTGAAGCTTTCTTT.

The chain carries TRBV5-1 and TRBJ1-1, with D possibly being TRBD1 (6 bases). Germline V gene sequence: CDR1 SGHRS, CDR2 YFSETQ. With 0 bases removed from V and 1 base from J, the gap between germline ends came to 7 bases. CDR3 length equals 14 residues. Here the CDR3 DNA reads TGCGCCAGCAGCTTGGAAGGGGGGAACACTGAAGCTTTCTTT. It yields the protein CASSLEGGNTEAFF.

V is TRBV19 and J is TRBJ2-2; 7 bases match TRBD1. The CDR3 totals 15 residues. Germline loops: CDR1 LNHDA, CDR2 SQIVND (reference sequence). The J segment lost 3 bases and the V segment lost 1 base, leaving 2 bases of the junction unmatched. CDR3 region: CASSIGTGDTGELFF. In nucleotides, the CDR3 is TGTGCCAGTAGTATAGGAACAGGGGACACCGGGGAGCTGTTTTTT.